This TCR beta chain was obtained from a study of blood T cell repertoires in COVID-19 (TCRdb year 2020). Concerning the study at large: Collaborator samples came from the United States, Italy and Spain and covered acute and convalescent phases of COVID-19. The material from the prospective study consisted of cDNA or gDNA derived from T cells, B-cell-depleted T cells, or PBMCs. The dataset comprised deeply sampled blood TCRbeta repertoires from subjects exposed to, actively infected with, or recovered from COVID-19. The repertoires were released in a freely available public database meant as a resource for research on the immune response to SARS-CoV-2. The samples were drawn from two sources: the first 160 participants of the ongoing ImmuneRACE study, and 1,200 or so subjects contributed by 6 global collaborators. A de-identified subject ID, COVID-19 status, age in years and sex were almost always included in the sample metadata. HLA class I and class II types, where available, came from metadata supplied by the sample provider rather than from assay-based typing.

Results and caveats for the whole study, not just this receptor: The amount of clinical and demographic metadata varied by source and participant and was provided uncurated.

In regard to this clone: The antigen it binds to is not known. No base quality values were provided; no much bigger clone lies one nucleotide off.

Collaborating institutions collected whole blood in K2EDTA tubes following their own protocols. Collaborator samples were shipped for TCRbeta analysis as frozen whole blood, isolated PBMCs, or DNA extracted from either sample type. TCRbeta CDR3 regions were amplified from genomic DNA using the immunoSEQ Assay, a bias-controlled multiplex PCR. Per the source publication's procedure: The number of nucleated cells in each sample was estimated from the amplification of reference gene primers within the assay. To quantify the absolute abundance of each unique TCRbeta CDR3 rearrangement, sequence reads were collapsed and filtered. For each sample, productive Simpson clonality was calculated by taking the square root of Simpson's diversity index across productive rearrangements. TCRdb carries this immuneACCESS record with in-frame sequences only. Its versions omit some clonotypes, under half of them owing to an unresolved V gene in the studies checked, with the rest unexplained. The V and J calls and clone size come from that table; D and trimming were worked out from the DNA. Within this sample are some 200,000 clones, with 80% of them counted one time only. Jointly, the top ten make up roughly 6% of the sample.

The germline V gene supplies CDR1 MNHEY and CDR2 SVGAGI. Spanning cysteine to phenylalanine, the CDR3 consists of 13 amino acids. Just the 39-base CDR3 DNA is kept, in frame starting at base 1. V was cut back by 2 bases and J by 4 bases, leaving a gap of 6 bases between them. The rearranged segments are TRBV6-5 and TRBJ1-5; there is no confident call for the D gene. What was sequenced was peripheral blood. The TCR originated in a woman between 65 and 79 years old with acute or convalescent COVID-19. The CDR3 region: CASSYAGNQPQHF. DNA sequence: TGTGCCAGCAGTTACGCCGGTAATCAGCCCCAGCATTTT.